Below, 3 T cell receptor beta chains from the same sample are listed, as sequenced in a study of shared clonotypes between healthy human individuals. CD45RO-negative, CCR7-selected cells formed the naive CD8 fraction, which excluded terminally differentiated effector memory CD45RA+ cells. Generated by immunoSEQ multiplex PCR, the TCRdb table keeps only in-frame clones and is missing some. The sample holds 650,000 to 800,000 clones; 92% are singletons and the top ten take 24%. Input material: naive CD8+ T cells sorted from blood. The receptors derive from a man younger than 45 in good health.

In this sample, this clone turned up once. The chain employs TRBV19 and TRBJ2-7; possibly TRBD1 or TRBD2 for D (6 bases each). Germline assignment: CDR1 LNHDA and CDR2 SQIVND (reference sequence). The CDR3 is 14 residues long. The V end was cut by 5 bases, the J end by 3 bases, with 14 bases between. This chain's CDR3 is CASSWGAGYYEQYF. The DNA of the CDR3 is TGTGCCAGTAGTTGGGGGGCCGGTTACTACGAGCAGTACTTC.

CDR3 DNA: TGTGCCAGCAGTTACGCGACAGGGGGCAATTCACCCCTCCACTTT. As protein: CASSYATGGNSPLHF. V and J are TRBV6-5 and TRBJ1-6, with 10 bases that match TRBD1. With 2 bases clipped from V and 7 bases from J, the junction kept 2 bases outside the gene matches. The CDR3 extends over 15 amino acids. CDR1 MNHEY and CDR2 SVGAGI come from the germline V gene.

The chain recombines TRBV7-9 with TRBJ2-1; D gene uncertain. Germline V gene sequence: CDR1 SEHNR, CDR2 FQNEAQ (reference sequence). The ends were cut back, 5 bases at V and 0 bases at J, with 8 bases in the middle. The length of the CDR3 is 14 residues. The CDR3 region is CASSKSASYNEQFF. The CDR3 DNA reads TGTGCCAGCAGCAAGTCCGCCTCCTACAATGAGCAGTTCTTC.